This TCR beta chain came from a study of radiotherapy plus CTLA-4 blockade in lung cancer. Study-level information: Disease control was achieved by over 30% of patients, and objective responses by 15% to 20%.

Focal radiation with ipilimumab CTLA-4 blockade was given to patients with chemo-refractory metastatic non-small-cell lung cancer. This clone was recorded only once. Antigen specificity is unknown. Measured with immunoSEQ multiplex PCR; TCRdb has only the in-frame clones, and not every one. The data show roughly 68,000 clones, over 65% seen once. Findings and limits, study-wide: Interferon-beta and early blood T cell clone dynamics reportedly predicted response best.

The sequence was obtained from a human donor with non-small cell lung cancer who had a complete response to radiotherapy plus ipilimumab. Here the sequenced sample was peripheral blood, taken from a patient treated with radiotherapy plus ipilimumab.

This CDR3 reads CASSPGTTNEKLFF. CDR3 DNA sequence: TGTGCCAGCTCACCGGGAACTACTAATGAAAAACTGTTTTTT. The chain combines TRBV18 with TRBJ1-4; D gene uncertain. CDR1 KGHSH and CDR2 LQKENI come from the germline V gene. CDR3 length: 14 residues. V lost 3 bases to trimming and J lost 2 bases, with 7 bases between them.